Following are 10 T cell receptor beta chains from one sample sequenced in a study of cytomegalovirus exposure and HLA in healthy donors. Primers: 60 Vbeta forward and 13 Jbeta reverse. Sequencing used immunoSEQ multiplex PCR; TCRdb keeps in-frame clones, though not all of them. The sample includes around 99,000 clones, about 76% of them seen just once. The material sequenced was PBMCs. The receptors were sampled from a man aged 35-49 years in good health and CMV-seronegative.

The gene calls are TRBV5-8 and TRBJ1-1; tentative D call: TRBD1 (5 bases). In germline, CDR1 is SGHTS, CDR2 YDEGEE. Trimming cost V 2 bases and J 4 bases, with 15 bases left between them. This CDR3 is 15 amino acids long. Written as DNA, the CDR3 is TGTGCCAGCAGCTTTGATAGAGACAGTTCCACTGAAGCTTTCTTT. Translated: CASSFDRDSSTEAFF. Supplemented by reference TRBV5-8 and TRBJ1-1, the full variable domain reads EAGVTQSPTHLIKTRGQQATLRCSPISGHTSVYWYQQALGLGLQFLLWYDEGEERNRGNFPPRFSGRQFPNYSSELNVNALELEDSALYLCASSFDRDSSTEAFFGQGTRLTVV.

This clone appeared many times. The rearrangement joins TRBV4-3 to TRBJ1-5, with D possibly TRBD1 on 6 matching bases. This CDR3 has 18 amino acids. Germline CDR1 and CDR2: LGHNA and YSLEER. V lost 1 base and J 0 bases, leaving 16 bases between the germline ends. CDR3 sequence reads: CASSQALTGGHSNQPQHF. DNA for the CDR3: TGCGCCAGCAGCCAAGCCCTGACAGGTGGCCATAGCAATCAGCCCCAGCATTTT.

The chain couples TRBV4-1 to TRBJ2-3; no firm D call. CDR3 length: 15 residues. V was shortened by 3 bases and J by 0 bases, with 10 bases between the two germline ends. The germline V gene has CDR1 MGHRA and CDR2 YSYEKL. The DNA for the CDR3 is TGCGCCAGCAGCCAGATGGTCCAGAGCACAGATACGCAGTATTTT. Its translation is CASSQMVQSTDTQYF.

V and J are TRBV28 and TRBJ2-7, with D hard to call. The CDR3 length is 14 residues. Trimming cost V 4 bases and J 2 bases, with 12 bases left between them. From germline, CDR1 is MDHEN and CDR2 SYDVKM. CDR3 DNA: TGTGCCAGCAGTTCTCCCCACATCCCCTACGAGCAGTACTTC. Encoded protein: CASSSPHIPYEQYF.

This clone was seen a few times. The rearrangement uses TRBV5-4 and TRBJ1-5; D unclear. Trimming shortened V by 1 base and J by 7 bases, and 12 bases separated the two germline ends. Germline V gene sequence: CDR1 SGHNT, CDR2 YYREEE (reference sequence). This CDR3 has 14 amino acids. The CDR3 bases are TGTGCCAGCAGCTTGTTCGGGGTCGGCCAGCCCCAGCATTTT. Translation gives CASSLFGVGQPQHF.

V usage is TRBV4-2 and J usage is TRBJ2-7, with TRBD1 matching 9 bases. Germline V gene sequence: CDR1 LGHNA, CDR2 YNFKEQ. CDR3 length: 15 residues. V gave up 1 base and J gave up 1 base; unmatched junction bases: 2. CDR3 DNA: TGTGCCAGCAGCCAAGTGACAGGGGGATCCTACGAGCAGTACTTC. It encodes CASSQVTGGSYEQYF.

V usage is TRBV5-4 and J usage is TRBJ2-7; TRBD2 agrees at 8 bases. The germline CDR1 and CDR2 sequences are SGHNT and YYREEE (reference sequence). J was trimmed by 3 bases and V by 2 bases; bases with no gene match: 7. The CDR3 runs 15 residues. CDR3 sequence (DNA): TGTGCCAGCAGCTTCCCGGGGAGCGGGGGCTACGAGCAGTACTTC. Translated, it gives CASSFPGSGGYEQYF. Full variable domain (rest looked up from reference TRBV5-4 and TRBJ2-7): ETGVTQSPTHLIKTRGQQVTLRCSSQSGHNTVSWYQQALGQGPQFIFQYYREEENGRGNFPPRFSGLQFPNYSSELNVNALELDDSALYLCASSFPGSGGYEQYFGPGTRLTVT.

The table lists this clone with a few counts. The chain joins TRBV11-2 to TRBJ1-2, with 7 bases aligning to TRBD1. Germline V CDR1 and CDR2: SGHAT, FQNNGV. CDR3 length: 16 amino acids. V lost 4 bases, J lost 4 bases, and 12 bases stayed unmatched. The CDR3 region is CASSSTNLGQVYGYTF. For the CDR3, the DNA is TGTGCCAGCAGCTCTACAAACCTCGGACAGGTCTATGGCTACACCTTC.

The V gene is TRBV5-1, the J gene TRBJ2-6; 7 nucleotides line up with TRBD1. V shed 0 bases, J shed 0 bases, and the junction held 6 bases outside the gene matches. Germline assignment: CDR1 SGHRS and CDR2 YFSETQ. This CDR3 region has 18 residues. CDR3 in amino acids: CASSLADRVRSGANVLTF. DNA for the CDR3: TGCGCCAGCAGCTTGGCCGACAGGGTACGCTCTGGGGCCAACGTCCTGACTTTC.

This clone was seen more than once but under ten times. The chain joins TRBV5-1 to TRBJ2-3, with D uncertain. V gave up 4 bases and J gave up 1 base, with 4 bases separating them. The CDR3 has 12 amino acids. The germline gives CDR1 SGHRS, CDR2 YFSETQ. Here the CDR3 reads CASSIGTDTQYF. Here the CDR3 DNA reads TGCGCCAGCAGCATCGGCACAGATACGCAGTATTTT.